This TCR beta chain was recorded in a study of cytomegalovirus exposure and HLA in healthy donors. The CDR3 runs to 15 residues. The germline V gene has CDR1 SGHRS and CDR2 YFSETQ. V gave up 0 bases and J gave up 5 bases, with 14 bases separating them. Study-level results: The records held CMV serostatus as the only immune exposure information.

Turning to this clone: Its antigen is not known.

PCR used 60 Vbeta primers and 13 Jbeta primers. Sequenced by immunoSEQ multiplex PCR; TCRdb stores in-frame clones only, minus some. The data hold approximately 110,000 clones, with 76% observed a single time. The chain is built from TRBV5-1 and TRBJ1-1, with unresolved D. Sequencing was done on a sample of PBMCs. The sequence derives from a woman aged 45-59 years in good health and CMV-seropositive. The CDR3, as DNA: TGCGCCAGCAGCTTGGAAGTAGGGAGGACTACTGAAGCTTTCTTT. It translates to CASSLEVGRTTEAFF.